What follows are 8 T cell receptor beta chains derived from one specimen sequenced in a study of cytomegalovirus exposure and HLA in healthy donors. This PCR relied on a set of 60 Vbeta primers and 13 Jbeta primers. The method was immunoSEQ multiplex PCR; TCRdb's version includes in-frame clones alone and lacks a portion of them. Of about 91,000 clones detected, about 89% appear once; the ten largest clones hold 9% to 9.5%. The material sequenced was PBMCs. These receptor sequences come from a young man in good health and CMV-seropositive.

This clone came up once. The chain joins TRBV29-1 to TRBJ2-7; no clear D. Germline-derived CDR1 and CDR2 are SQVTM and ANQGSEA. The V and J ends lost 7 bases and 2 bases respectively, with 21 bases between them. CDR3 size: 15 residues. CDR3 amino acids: CSATRLRGGAYEQYF. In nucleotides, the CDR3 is TGCAGCGCGACCCGACTGCGAGGCGGAGCCTACGAGCAGTACTTC.

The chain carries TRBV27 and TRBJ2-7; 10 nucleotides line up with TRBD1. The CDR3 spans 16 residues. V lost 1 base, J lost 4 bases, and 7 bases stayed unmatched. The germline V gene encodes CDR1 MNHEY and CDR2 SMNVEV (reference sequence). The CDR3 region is CASSLFGMDRGYEQYF. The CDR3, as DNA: TGTGCCAGCAGTTTATTCGGGATGGACAGGGGGTACGAGCAGTACTTC.

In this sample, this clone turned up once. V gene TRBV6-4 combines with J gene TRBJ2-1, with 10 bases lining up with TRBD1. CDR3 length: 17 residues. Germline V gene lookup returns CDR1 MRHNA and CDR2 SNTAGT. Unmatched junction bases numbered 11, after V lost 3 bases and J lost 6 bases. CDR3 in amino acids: CASSERGGQGLINEQFF. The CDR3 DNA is TGTGCCAGCAGTGAGAGGGGGGGACAGGGGTTAATCAATGAGCAGTTCTTC.

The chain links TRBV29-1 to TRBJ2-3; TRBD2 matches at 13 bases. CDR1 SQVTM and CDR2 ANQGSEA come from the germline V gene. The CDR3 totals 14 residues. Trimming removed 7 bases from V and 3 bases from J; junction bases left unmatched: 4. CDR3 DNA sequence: TGCAGCGAAGGACTAGCGGGAGTAACAGATACGCAGTATTTT. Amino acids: CSEGLAGVTDTQYF.

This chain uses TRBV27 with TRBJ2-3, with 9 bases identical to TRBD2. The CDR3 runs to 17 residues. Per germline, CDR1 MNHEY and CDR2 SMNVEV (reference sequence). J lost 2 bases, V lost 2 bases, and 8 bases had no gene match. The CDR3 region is CASSLVSGSDDTDTQYF. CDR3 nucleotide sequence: TGTGCCAGCAGTTTAGTTAGCGGGAGCGACGACACAGATACGCAGTATTTT.

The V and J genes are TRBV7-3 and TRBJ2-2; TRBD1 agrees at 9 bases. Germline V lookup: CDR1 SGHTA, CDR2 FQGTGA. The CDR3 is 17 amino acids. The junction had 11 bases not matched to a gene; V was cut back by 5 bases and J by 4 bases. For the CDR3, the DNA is TGTGCCAGCAGCCTGGACAGGGGCAAGGGGCTCACCGGGGAGCTGTTTTTT. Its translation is CASSLDRGKGLTGELFF.

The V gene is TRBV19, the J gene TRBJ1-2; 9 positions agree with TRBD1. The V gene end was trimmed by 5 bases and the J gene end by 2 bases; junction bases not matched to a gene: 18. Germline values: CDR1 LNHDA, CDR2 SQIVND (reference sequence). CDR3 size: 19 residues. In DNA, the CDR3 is TGTGCCAGTAGTTACGGTTGGTTATCCCCGGGACAGGGCAACTATGGCTACACCTTC. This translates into CASSYGWLSPGQGNYGYTF.

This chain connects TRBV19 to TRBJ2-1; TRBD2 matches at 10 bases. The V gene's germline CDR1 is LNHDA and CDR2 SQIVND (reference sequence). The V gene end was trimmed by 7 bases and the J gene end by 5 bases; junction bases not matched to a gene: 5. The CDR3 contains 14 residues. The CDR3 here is CASKPGLANNEQFF. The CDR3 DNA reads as TGTGCCAGTAAACCGGGACTAGCGAACAATGAGCAGTTCTTC.